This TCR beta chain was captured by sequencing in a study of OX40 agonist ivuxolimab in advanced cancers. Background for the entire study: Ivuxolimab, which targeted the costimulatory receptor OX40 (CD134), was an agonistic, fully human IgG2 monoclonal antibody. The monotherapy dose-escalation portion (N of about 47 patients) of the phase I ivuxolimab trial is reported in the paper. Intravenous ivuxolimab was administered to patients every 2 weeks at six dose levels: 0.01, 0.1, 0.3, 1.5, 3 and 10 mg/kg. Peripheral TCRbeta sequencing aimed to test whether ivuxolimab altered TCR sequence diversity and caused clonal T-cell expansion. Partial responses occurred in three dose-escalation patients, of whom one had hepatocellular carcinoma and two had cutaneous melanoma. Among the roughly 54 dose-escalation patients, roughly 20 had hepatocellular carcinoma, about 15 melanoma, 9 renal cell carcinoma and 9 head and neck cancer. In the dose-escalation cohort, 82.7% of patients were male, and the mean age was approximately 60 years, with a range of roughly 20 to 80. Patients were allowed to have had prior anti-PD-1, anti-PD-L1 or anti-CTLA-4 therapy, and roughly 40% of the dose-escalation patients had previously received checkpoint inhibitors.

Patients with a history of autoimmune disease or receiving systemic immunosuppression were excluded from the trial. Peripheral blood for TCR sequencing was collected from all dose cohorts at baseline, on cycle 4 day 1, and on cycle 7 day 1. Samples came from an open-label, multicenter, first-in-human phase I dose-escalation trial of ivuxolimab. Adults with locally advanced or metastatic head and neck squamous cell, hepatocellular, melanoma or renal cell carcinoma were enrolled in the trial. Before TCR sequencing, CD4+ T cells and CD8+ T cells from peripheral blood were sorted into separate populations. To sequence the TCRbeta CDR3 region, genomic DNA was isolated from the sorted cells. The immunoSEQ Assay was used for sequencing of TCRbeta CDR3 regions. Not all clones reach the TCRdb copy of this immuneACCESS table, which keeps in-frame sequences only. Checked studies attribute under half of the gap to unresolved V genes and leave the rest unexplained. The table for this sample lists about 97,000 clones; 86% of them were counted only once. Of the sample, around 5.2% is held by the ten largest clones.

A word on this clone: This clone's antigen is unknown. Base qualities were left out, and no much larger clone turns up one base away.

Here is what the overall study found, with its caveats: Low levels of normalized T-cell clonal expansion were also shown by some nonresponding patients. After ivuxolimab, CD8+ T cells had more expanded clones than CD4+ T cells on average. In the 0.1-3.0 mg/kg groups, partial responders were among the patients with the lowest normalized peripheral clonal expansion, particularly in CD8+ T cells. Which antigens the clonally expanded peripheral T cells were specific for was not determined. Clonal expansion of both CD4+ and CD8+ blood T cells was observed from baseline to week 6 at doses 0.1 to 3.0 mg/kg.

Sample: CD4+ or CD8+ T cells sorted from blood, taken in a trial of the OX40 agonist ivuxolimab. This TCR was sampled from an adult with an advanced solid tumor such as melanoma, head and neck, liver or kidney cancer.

The CDR3 is CSPRTDTEAFF. The DNA sequence is TGCAGCCCGAGGACTGACACTGAAGCTTTCTTT. The chain uses TRBV29-1 and TRBJ1-1; the D gene assignment is ambiguous. CDR1 SQVTM and CDR2 ANQGSEA are derived from the germline V gene. Taken from cysteine to phenylalanine, the CDR3 has 11 residues. Only the CDR3 portion is preserved as DNA: 33 bases, with reading frame beginning at the first base. V is reduced by 8 bases and J by 3 bases, leaving a spacing of 10 bases between them.